This T cell receptor (beta chain) was profiled in a study of T cells after yellow fever vaccination. In the study overall: Where fractions had low cell numbers, libraries were prepared from them with the SMART-Seq v4 Ultra Low Input RNA kit.

CDR1 MNHEY and CDR2 SMNVEV come from the germline V gene (reference sequence). V shed 7 bases, J shed 4 bases, and the junction held 13 bases outside the gene matches. This CDR3 comprises 16 residues. A 5'RACE template-switching step, the method used to make TCR cDNA, added a universal primer site and UMIs. A single record per CDR3 protein comes from TCRdb applying MiXCR to the 5' RACE reads. Altogether 450,000 to 650,000 distinct CDR3 sequences are present, roughly 14% being singletons, with the ten largest covering about 14%. The receptor comes from a man aged 25-45 years who received the YFV17D yellow fever vaccine. The chain is built from TRBV27 and TRBJ1-2; TRBD1 matches at 9 bases. The sample in question was PBMCs, obtained on the day of the yellow fever booster vaccination. The CDR3 DNA reads TGTGCCAGCACAGTTGATCCGGGACAGGGTACCTATGGCTACACCTTC. It translates to CASTVDPGQGTYGYTF.